One T cell receptor beta chain is described in this entry. Its antigen is not identified. Profiled with immunoSEQ multiplex PCR; TCRdb holds only in-frame clones, not every one. The table includes some 96,000 clones, 80% to 85% detected once. These data come from a study of PD-1 blockade in classical Hodgkin lymphoma. Patients all relapsed after autologous stem cell transplantation, and there was variation in brentuximab vedotin exposure. The germline V and J ends were trimmed by 0 bases and 4 bases, with 6 bases remaining between them. The germline V gene encodes CDR1 SGHDN and CDR2 FVKESK. The CDR3 runs 13 residues. Overall study results and limits: Exclusion covered patients beginning nivolumab under 1 year post-ASCT. Diversity in CD4+ TCRs, unlike that measured in CD8+ TCRs, had risen significantly by C4D1.

This TCR derives from a human donor with classical Hodgkin lymphoma. This sample comprised peripheral blood mononuclear cells (PBMCs), obtained at baseline. The chain has TRBV14 and TRBJ1-2; D uncertain. Here the CDR3 reads CASSQDLPYGYTF. CDR3 in DNA: TGTGCCAGCAGCCAAGATCTTCCCTATGGCTACACCTTC.